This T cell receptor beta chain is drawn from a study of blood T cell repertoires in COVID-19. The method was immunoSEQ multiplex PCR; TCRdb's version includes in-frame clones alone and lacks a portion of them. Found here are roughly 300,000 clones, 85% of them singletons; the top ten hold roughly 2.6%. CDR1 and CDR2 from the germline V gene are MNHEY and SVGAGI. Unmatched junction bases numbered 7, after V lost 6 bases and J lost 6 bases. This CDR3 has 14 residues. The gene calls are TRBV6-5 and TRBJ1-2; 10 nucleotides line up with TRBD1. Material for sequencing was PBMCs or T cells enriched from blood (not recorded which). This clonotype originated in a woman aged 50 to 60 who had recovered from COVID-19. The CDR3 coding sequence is TGTGCCAGCAGGGTGGGACAGGGGAGTAATGGCTACACCTTC. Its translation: CASRVGQGSNGYTF.